Below, 5 T cell receptor beta chains from the same sample are listed, as sequenced in a study of T-cell memory formation after mild COVID-19. One entry per CDR3 protein results from TCRdb running MiXCR on the 5' RACE reads. The sample shows around 90,000 distinct CDR3 sequences, about 14% of them seen only once. Sequenced material: PBMCs or a T cell subset sorted from them (not recorded which). Every receptor here comes from a man younger than 30 who had mild COVID-19 (a few samples of this study predate the infection). Cell type and time point are not known.

By sample share, this clonotype is large (0.1 to 1%). This chain links TRBV5-6 with TRBJ2-5; TRBD1 agrees at 7 bases. V gave up 0 bases and J gave up 5 bases; unmatched junction bases: 4. Germline lookup yields CDR1 SGHDT and CDR2 YYEEEE. The CDR3 extends over 14 amino acids. CDR3 sequence reads: CASSLGRGYETQYF. As DNA, the CDR3 is TGTGCCAGCAGCTTGGGCAGGGGGTATGAGACCCAGTACTTC.

This clonotype was observed a handful of times. This chain uses TRBV4-1 with TRBJ2-5; tentative D call: TRBD2 (6 bases). CDR1 is MGHRA, CDR2 YSYEKL, per germline. The CDR3 extends over 16 amino acids. Between the trimmed V and J ends, which lost 0 bases and 7 bases, there was a span of 18 bases. CDR3 sequence (DNA): TGCGCCAGCAGCCAAGATAGCGGTCCTAGATCGGGGACCCAGTACTTC. Translating it yields CASSQDSGPRSGTQYF.

The V and J genes are TRBV3-1 and TRBJ2-2; a weak D match, TRBD2 (5 bases). Germline CDR1 reads LGHDT; CDR2 reads YNNKEL (reference sequence). Trimming took 7 bases from V and 2 from J, leaving 14 bases between them. The CDR3 length is 15 residues. CDR3 amino acids: CASKRRRENTGELFF. CDR3 nucleotides: TGTGCCAGCAAGCGTCGTCGGGAAAACACCGGGGAGCTGTTTTTT.

This clonotype appeared a few times. The rearrangement joins TRBV19 to TRBJ2-3; D possibly uses TRBD1 or TRBD2 (6 bases each). In germline, CDR1 is LNHDA, CDR2 SQIVND (reference sequence). CDR3 length equals 13 residues. Deletions cut 8 bases from V and 6 bases from J, with 15 bases between. CDR3 sequence reads: CASALGGMDTQYF. The CDR3 nucleotides read TGTGCCAGTGCCCTGGGGGGCATGGATACGCAGTATTTT.

The chain uses TRBV10-3 and TRBJ1-4; 7 nucleotides agree with TRBD1. The germline gives CDR1 ENHRY, CDR2 SYGVKD. The CDR3 sequence is 16 residues long. The trim removed 5 bases at V and 3 bases at J, leaving 9 bases unmatched. In DNA form, the CDR3 reads TGTGCCATCAGTTTGGGACAGAGCCCTGCTAATGAAAAACTGTTTTTT. It specifies CAISLGQSPANEKLFF.